What follows are 18 T cell receptor beta chains derived from one specimen sequenced in a study of T cells in tuberculosis. Profiled with immunoSEQ multiplex PCR; TCRdb holds only in-frame clones, not every one. The sample carries some 31,000 clones, approximately 90% recorded once. The time point was: new active TB diagnosis, blood taken before or within 7 days of starting treatment. The sequencing used PBMCs, collected at tuberculosis diagnosis. The receptors come from an adult with tuberculosis.

The chain is built from TRBV2 and TRBJ2-4; maybe TRBD2 (7 bases). From germline, CDR1 is SNHLY and CDR2 FYNNEI. CDR3 length: 16 amino acids. Trimming cost V 6 bases and J 8 bases, with 23 bases left between them. The DNA of the CDR3 is TGTGCCAGCAGGGAAACCAGAGGGGGAGGGCCGCACATTCAGTACTTC. Translating gives CASRETRGGGPHIQYF.

This clone was observed a few times. CDR3 in amino acids: CASSVGGDEKLFF. Written as DNA, the CDR3 is TGTGCCAGCAGTGTGGGTGGAGATGAAAAACTGTTTTTT. The rearrangement uses TRBV6-1 and TRBJ1-4; D is undetermined. With 4 bases removed from V and 6 bases from J, the gap between germline ends came to 9 bases. The CDR3 is 13 amino acids. CDR1 is MNHNS and CDR2 is SASEGT in the germline V gene.

The genes are TRBV7-3 and TRBJ2-7; 10 bases fit TRBD1. Looked up from germline, CDR1 is SGHTA and CDR2 is FQGTGA. This CDR3 has 15 amino acids. Trimming at V came to 5 bases and at J to 0 bases, leaving 4 bases not matched to a gene. CDR3 in amino acids: CASSRGQGSSYEQYF. The CDR3 nucleotides are TGTGCCAGCAGCCGGGGACAGGGGAGCTCCTACGAGCAGTACTTC.

This clone has just one count. This chain joins TRBV6-5 and TRBJ1-1; 7 positions match TRBD1. CDR1 is MNHEY and CDR2 is SVGAGI in the germline V gene. V shed 4 bases and J 5 bases; nucleotides not matched to a gene: 10. The CDR3 spans 15 residues. CDR3 sequence (DNA): TGTGCCAGCAGTTCTAACCCCCAGGGGGGAACTGAAGCTTTCTTT. This gives the protein CASSSNPQGGTEAFF.

In its sample, this clone was seen once. The chain has TRBV5-4 and TRBJ2-3, with TRBD2 identical over 10 bases. Germline V CDR1 and CDR2: SGHNT, YYREEE (reference sequence). V dropped 4 bases and J dropped 2; count of bases not matched to a gene: 7. The CDR3 sequence is 16 residues long. DNA of the CDR3: TGTGCCAGCAGCGCAGGACTAGCGGCCGTCACAGATACGCAGTATTTT. Translated: CASSAGLAAVTDTQYF.

The gene calls are TRBV2 and TRBJ2-2, with a tentative D call TRBD2 (6 bases). The germline gives CDR1 SNHLY, CDR2 FYNNEI. V was trimmed by 3 bases and J by 0 bases, leaving 11 bases between them. The CDR3 runs to 16 residues. CDR3 coding DNA: TGTGCCAGCAGTGATTTAACGGGAGCGAACACCGGGGAGCTGTTTTTT. This gives the protein CASSDLTGANTGELFF.

The CDR3 loop reads CAWSVRGTEAFF. The DNA for the CDR3 is TGTGCCTGGAGTGTACGGGGGACTGAAGCTTTCTTT. This chain links TRBV30 with TRBJ1-1; a possible D gene is TRBD1 (5 bases). Trimming removed 0 bases from V and 5 bases from J, with 7 bases in between. There are 12 residues in the CDR3. CDR1 is GTSNPN, CDR2 SVGIG, per germline (reference sequence).

The chain is built from TRBV4-3 and TRBJ1-2, with a tentative D call TRBD1 (6 bases). Germline loops: CDR1 LGHNA, CDR2 YSLEER. V was pared by 0 bases and J by 4 bases, with 12 bases between. The CDR3 has 15 residues. CDR3 sequence reads: CASSQEIQGPYGYTF. CDR3 sequence (DNA): TGCGCCAGCAGCCAAGAGATCCAGGGGCCCTATGGCTACACCTTC.

This clone was seen only once. V usage is TRBV14 and J usage is TRBJ2-5; the D is unclear. This CDR3 has 17 amino acids. The ends were cut back, 2 bases at V and 3 bases at J, with 19 bases in the middle. Looked up from germline, CDR1 is SGHDN and CDR2 is FVKESK. The CDR3 DNA sequence: TGTGCCAGCAGCCAACCCCTAGGAAGAAGAATAAAAGAGACCCAGTACTTC. Encoded protein: CASSQPLGRRIKETQYF.

The rearrangement joins TRBV18 to TRBJ2-2; 8 bases match TRBD1. V lost 1 base, J lost 7 bases, and 8 bases stayed unmatched. The length of the CDR3 is 16 residues. Germline V gene data show CDR1 as KGHSH and CDR2 as LQKENI. The CDR3 reads CASSPRSGGFVGELFF. Written as DNA, the CDR3 is TGTGCCAGCTCACCACGGTCAGGGGGCTTTGTCGGGGAGCTGTTTTTT. The variable domain in full, with the rest retrieved from reference TRBV18 and TRBJ2-2, is NAGVMQNPRHLVRRRGQEARLRCSPMKGHSHVYWYRQLPEEGLKFMVYLQKENIIDESGMPKERFSAEFPKEGPSILRIQQVVRGDSAAYFCASSPRSGGFVGELFFGEGSRLTVL.

The chain uses TRBV29-1 and TRBJ1-1; perhaps TRBD1 as D (5 bases). The CDR3 covers 15 residues. Germline values: CDR1 SQVTM, CDR2 ANQGSEA. V gave up 3 bases and J gave up 0 bases, with 14 bases separating them. CDR3 loop: CSVDPGGGLNTEAFF. Here the CDR3 DNA reads TGCAGCGTTGACCCGGGGGGGGGATTGAACACTGAAGCTTTCTTT. The entire variable domain, with the rest obtained from reference TRBV29-1 and TRBJ1-1, is as follows: SAVISQKPSRDICQRGTSLTIQCQVDSQVTMMFWYRQQPGQSLTLIATANQGSEATYESGFVIDKFPISRPNLTFSTLTVSNMSPEDSSIYLCSVDPGGGLNTEAFFGQGTRLTVV.

This clone was seen only once. The gene calls are TRBV15 and TRBJ2-5; D perhaps matches TRBD2 (6 bases). Trimming pared 5 bases from V and 5 bases from J, leaving 18 bases between. This CDR3 comprises 15 residues. Germline V lookup: CDR1 LNHNV, CDR2 YYDKDF (reference sequence). The CDR3 DNA follows: TGTGCCACCAGCGGCCGGGACTGGGGGATGGAGACCCAGTACTTC. Translation gives CATSGRDWGMETQYF.

This chain links TRBV30 with TRBJ2-3; 8 bases align to TRBD2. CDR3 length: 14 amino acids. Germline V lookup: CDR1 GTSNPN, CDR2 SVGIG (reference sequence). V dropped 3 bases and J dropped 5; count of bases not matched to a gene: 7. CDR3: CAWSAGLGGDTQYF. The CDR3 DNA sequence: TGTGCCTGGAGCGCGGGACTAGGAGGAGATACGCAGTATTTT.

This rearrangement joins TRBV7-9 to TRBJ2-5; TRBD1 aligns across 9 bases. Per germline, CDR1 SEHNR and CDR2 FQNEAQ (reference sequence). V lost 8 bases to trimming and J lost 5 bases; unmatched junction nucleotides: 9. The CDR3 consists of 14 residues. The DNA for the CDR3 is TGTGCCAGCGACGATGGACAGGGGTTGGAGACCCAGTACTTC. Translation gives CASDDGQGLETQYF.

CDR3 loop: CASSLGSSRSRRGYYEQYF. In nucleotides, the CDR3 is TGTGCCAGCAGCTTGGGAAGCTCCCGTTCAAGGAGAGGGTACTACGAGCAGTACTTC. The chain combines TRBV5-6 with TRBJ2-7; weak D call: TRBD2 (5 bases). The CDR3 consists of 19 residues. V was clipped by 0 bases and J by 3 bases, with 25 bases between them. The germline V gene has CDR1 SGHDT and CDR2 YYEEEE.

The chain employs TRBV7-9 and TRBJ2-5; a possible D gene is TRBD2 (5 bases). Per germline, CDR1 SEHNR and CDR2 FQNEAQ (reference sequence). The CDR3 consists of 14 residues. Trimming shortened V by 5 bases and J by 2 bases, and 12 bases separated the two germline ends. The CDR3 DNA follows: TGTGCCAGCAGCACCCCGCGGGCACAAGAGACCCAGTACTTC. Residues: CASSTPRAQETQYF.

J is TRBJ2-7 and V is TRBV6-5, with D possibly TRBD2 on 5 matching bases. Germline V gene sequence: CDR1 MNHEY, CDR2 SVGAGI. The CDR3 runs to 12 residues. With 6 bases removed from V and 5 bases from J, the gap between germline ends came to 11 bases. Here the CDR3 reads CASSSLGNEQYF. CDR3 sequence (DNA): TGTGCCAGCAGCTCCCTCGGGAACGAGCAGTACTTC.

This rearrangement joins TRBV30 to TRBJ2-3, with D maybe TRBD2 (5 bases). This CDR3 contains 12 residues. V dropped 0 bases and J dropped 4 bases, with 5 bases sitting between them. Per germline, CDR1 GTSNPN and CDR2 SVGIG (reference sequence). CDR3 bases: TGTGCCTGGAGTGTGGACTCAGATACGCAGTATTTT. This encodes CAWSVDSDTQYF.